Only a few counts were recorded for the clone carrying this T cell receptor (beta chain). One entry per CDR3 protein results from TCRdb running MiXCR on the 5' RACE reads. The table includes hundreds of thousands of distinct CDR3 sequences, about 20% detected once. This entry belongs to a study of identical twins. These data also featured in a second study, about T cells expressing NK-cell markers. Per that study: Sorting in several experiments was restricted by an anti-gamma-delta TCR antibody to alpha-beta TCR T cells. Four donors' CD3+CD56-NKG2C+ cells were dominated by the same clonotypes.

Sequenced input: PBMCs. This clonotype was obtained from a woman younger than 30 in good health.

CDR3 loop: CASRPDTNTEAFF. Here the CDR3 DNA reads TGTGCCAGCAGGCCGGACACGAACACTGAAGCTTTCTTT. This chain joins TRBV7-9 and TRBJ1-1; perhaps TRBD1 as D (5 bases). V lost 6 bases, J lost 1 base, and 9 bases lay in between. In germline, CDR1 is SEHNR, CDR2 FQNEAQ (reference sequence). The CDR3 length is 13 residues.